The 21 T cell receptor beta chains below all came from one sample that was sequenced in a study of shared clonotypes between healthy human individuals. This table comes from immunoSEQ multiplex PCR, and its TCRdb copy is limited to in-frame clones, with some not included. The table lists about 980,000 clones, about 80% of them singletons, with around 1.4% in the top ten. The sample consisted of memory CD4+ T cells sorted from blood. Subset reported: CD45RA-negative fraction. The receptors originated from a man between 18 and 29 years old in good health.

The J gene is TRBJ2-5, the V gene TRBV18; D is ambiguous. The CDR3 extends over 15 amino acids. V was clipped by 2 bases and J by 2 bases, with 12 bases between them. Germline CDR1 KGHSH, CDR2 LQKENI. CDR3 amino acids: CASSPLSGQQETQYF. The CDR3 coding sequence is TGTGCCAGCTCACCATTATCCGGTCAACAAGAGACCCAGTACTTC.

Details on this clone: The same CDR3 can be traced to other DNA sequences in this sample. The genes are TRBV7-2 and TRBJ2-1, with 13 positions matching TRBD2. The V segment lost 3 bases and the J segment 7 bases; nucleotides outside the gene matches: 3. The CDR3 covers 15 residues. Germline assignment: CDR1 SGHTA and CDR2 FQGNSA. CDR3 coding DNA: TGTGCCAGCAGCTTGTGGACTAGCGGGAGTAATGAGCAGTTCTTC. Translating it yields CASSLWTSGSNEQFF.

The chain recombines TRBV19 with TRBJ1-5; D not certain. This CDR3 is built from 15 residues. Germline V lookup: CDR1 LNHDA, CDR2 SQIVND (reference sequence). V lost 5 bases to trimming and J lost 4 bases, with 15 bases between them. CDR3 residues: CASSSASVLNQPQHF. The DNA for the CDR3 is TGTGCCAGTAGTTCCGCCTCGGTCCTAAATCAGCCCCAGCATTTT.

The chain is built from TRBV5-1 and TRBJ2-3; 10 positions agree with TRBD2. The CDR3 has 16 residues. In germline, CDR1 is SGHRS, CDR2 YFSETQ. The V and J ends lost 2 bases and 3 bases, in that order; junction bases with no gene match: 6. The CDR3, as DNA: TGCGCCAGCAGCTTAATAGCGGGAGGTGGAACAGATACGCAGTATTTT. Translated: CASSLIAGGGTDTQYF.

The chain has TRBV14 and TRBJ2-7; 8 bases are shared with TRBD2. This CDR3 comprises 17 residues. J gave up 6 bases and V 1 base, and 14 bases lay outside the gene matches. The germline gives CDR1 SGHDN, CDR2 FVKESK. CDR3 in amino acids: CASSQVSSGRASAEQYF. The CDR3 coding sequence is TGTGCCAGCAGCCAAGTCTCTTCCGGGAGGGCCTCGGCCGAGCAGTACTTC.

This clone showed up just once. This chain connects TRBV30 to TRBJ2-3; D is ambiguous. V lost 4 bases, J lost 2 bases, and 10 bases lay in between. The CDR3 has 13 residues. Per the germline V gene, CDR1 is GTSNPN and CDR2 is SVGIG (reference sequence). CDR3 region: CAWTRLSTDTQYF. CDR3 in DNA: TGTGCCTGGACTAGGTTATCCACAGATACGCAGTATTTT.

The gene calls are TRBV7-8 and TRBJ1-6, with D perhaps TRBD1 (6 bases). Germline-derived CDR1 and CDR2 are SGHVS and FQNEAQ. Trimming stripped 1 base from V and 5 bases from J, with 9 bases between. The CDR3 has 15 residues. The CDR3 spells CASSLGTVDNSPLHF. CDR3 nucleotides: TGTGCCAGCAGCTTAGGGACAGTCGATAATTCACCCCTCCACTTT.

In its sample, this clone was seen a few times. This chain connects TRBV7-6 to TRBJ2-3; maybe TRBD2 (5 bases). Germline V CDR1 and CDR2: SGHVS, FNYEAQ. The CDR3 contains 12 residues. V shed 5 bases and J shed 4 bases, with 7 bases lying between them. The CDR3 here is CASSRTSDTQYF. The CDR3 DNA reads TGTGCCAGCAGCCGGACTTCAGATACGCAGTATTTT.

This clone has just a few counts. This sequence joins TRBV7-2 and TRBJ1-2, with TRBD1 as a possible D gene (6 bases). Germline V CDR1 and CDR2: SGHTA, FQGNSA. Trimming took 8 bases from V and 5 from J, leaving 15 bases between them. The CDR3 spans 13 residues. As DNA, the CDR3 is TGTGCCAGCGCGCTGGGAGGGGGGTATGGCTACACCTTC. Its protein product is CASALGGGYGYTF.

This rearrangement joins TRBV7-2 to TRBJ2-3, with 8 nucleotides matching TRBD1. Germline V gene sequence: CDR1 SGHTA, CDR2 FQGNSA. The CDR3 consists of 14 residues. Germline trimming cut 6 bases from V and 3 bases from J; bases unmatched to any gene: 5. The DNA for the CDR3 is TGTGCCAGCAGACGGACAGGGCCGACAGATACGCAGTATTTT. Amino acid sequence: CASRRTGPTDTQYF. The full variable domain, its missing parts supplied by reference TRBV7-2 and TRBJ2-3, is GAGVSQSPSNKVTEKGKDVELRCDPISGHTALYWYRQSLGQGLEFLIYFQGNSAPDKSGLPSDRFSAERTGGSVSTLTIQRTQQEDSAVYLCASRRTGPTDTQYFGPGTRLTVL.

The V and J genes are TRBV5-4 and TRBJ1-1; D remains unclear. The CDR3 sequence is 12 residues long. CDR1 and CDR2 (germline): SGHNT, YYREEE (reference sequence). V was cut by 2 bases and J by 2 bases, with 4 bases left in between. CDR3 region: CASSLSNTEAFF. DNA for the CDR3: TGTGCCAGCAGCTTAAGTAACACTGAAGCTTTCTTT.

V and J are TRBV28 and TRBJ2-7, with D tentatively TRBD2 (5 bases). Germline CDR1 is MDHEN and CDR2 is SYDVKM. V shed 5 bases and J shed 5 bases, with 19 bases lying between them. This CDR3 has 15 amino acids. CDR3 DNA: TGTGCCAGCAGTGGTTTAGGGTCGGGAACCAACGAGCAGTACTTC. Protein sequence: CASSGLGSGTNEQYF.

Only one count was recorded for this clone. The chain joins TRBV6-5 to TRBJ2-5; 8 bases are a match to TRBD2. The CDR3 length is 15 residues. J gave up 4 bases and V 9 bases, and 13 bases lay outside the gene matches. Germline-derived CDR1 and CDR2 are MNHEY and SVGAGI. The chain's CDR3 is CASALITGGRETQYF. DNA of the CDR3: TGTGCCAGTGCACTCATCACGGGGGGGAGAGAGACCCAGTACTTC.

The chain is built from TRBV29-1 and TRBJ2-3; D gene ambiguous. V lost 0 bases and J 2 bases, leaving 12 bases between the germline ends. The germline V gene encodes CDR1 SQVTM and CDR2 ANQGSEA. The CDR3 spans 15 residues. The DNA of the CDR3 is TGCAGCGTTGAAGAAGGTGCTCTACCCACAGATACGCAGTATTTT. This translates into CSVEEGALPTDTQYF.

V gene TRBV5-4 combines with J gene TRBJ1-2, with 8 bases aligning to TRBD1. The CDR3 totals 15 residues. With V trimmed by 0 bases and J by 8 bases, 9 bases remained unmatched. The germline V gene has CDR1 SGHNT and CDR2 YYREEE (reference sequence). CDR3 bases: TGTGCCAGCAGCTTGGAATTGCAGGGGGCGAGCGGCTACACCTTC. This codes for CASSLELQGASGYTF.

The chain combines TRBV4-3 with TRBJ2-7; 12 bases map to TRBD2. V was pared by 0 bases and J by 0 bases, with 12 bases of the junction left unmatched. From germline, CDR1 is LGHNA and CDR2 YSLEER. The CDR3 totals 20 residues. CDR3 sequence (DNA): TGCGCCAGCAGCCAAGACCAAGGACTAGCGGGAATTTCAAGCTCCTACGAGCAGTACTTC. Translating gives CASSQDQGLAGISSSYEQYF.

The genes are TRBV6-6 and TRBJ2-7; TRBD1 aligns across 8 bases. Germline V gene data show CDR1 as MNHNY and CDR2 as SVGAGI (reference sequence). The CDR3 spans 14 residues. The V segment lost 6 bases and the J segment 3 bases; nucleotides outside the gene matches: 7. CDR3 sequence (DNA): TGTGCCAGCAGGCGAGGACAGGGTAGCTACGAGCAGTACTTC. It specifies CASRRGQGSYEQYF.

The chain links TRBV18 to TRBJ1-3, with a tentative D call TRBD1 (6 bases). Germline V gene sequence: CDR1 KGHSH, CDR2 LQKENI. V was cut by 2 bases and J by 0 bases, with 8 bases left in between. CDR3 length: 15 amino acids. The CDR3 region is CASSPGQSSGNTIYF. CDR3 DNA sequence: TGTGCCAGCTCACCAGGACAGAGCTCTGGAAACACCATATATTTT. The full variable domain, completed using reference TRBV18 and TRBJ1-3, is NAGVMQNPRHLVRRRGQEARLRCSPMKGHSHVYWYRQLPEEGLKFMVYLQKENIIDESGMPKERFSAEFPKEGPSILRIQQVVRGDSAAYFCASSPGQSSGNTIYFGEGSWLTVV.

This chain uses TRBV27 with TRBJ2-7; a weak D match, TRBD2 (6 bases). Germline V gene lookup returns CDR1 MNHEY and CDR2 SMNVEV (reference sequence). The CDR3 totals 15 residues. Trimming left V 6 bases short and J 5 bases short, with 20 bases between. The CDR3 DNA is TGTGCCAGCAGAACCCGGGGGTGGGTGAGTAACGAGCAGTACTTC. Translating gives CASRTRGWVSNEQYF.

This chain connects TRBV11-2 to TRBJ2-7; D is ambiguous. Germline V CDR1 and CDR2: SGHAT, FQNNGV. This CDR3 is built from 15 residues. V gave up 0 bases and J gave up 3 bases, with 12 bases separating them. The CDR3 DNA sequence: TGTGCCAGCAGCTTAGATGTCCAGGCCCGCTACGAGCAGTACTTC. It is translated as CASSLDVQARYEQYF.

V is TRBV7-6 and J is TRBJ1-3; no firm D call. The CDR3 extends over 14 amino acids. V lost 2 bases to trimming and J lost 5 bases, with 10 bases between them. The germline gives CDR1 SGHVS, CDR2 FNYEAQ. CDR3 sequence reads: CASSLSGLRNTIYF. CDR3 bases: TGTGCCAGCAGCTTATCGGGCCTGAGAAACACCATATATTTT. Full variable domain (rest looked up from reference TRBV7-6 and TRBJ1-3): GAGVSQSPRYKVTKRGQDVALRCDPISGHVSLYWYRQALGQGPEFLTYFNYEAQQDKSGLPNDRFSAERPEGSISTLTIQRTEQRDSAMYRCASSLSGLRNTIYFGEGSWLTVV.